Each of the 23 T cell receptor beta chains below was sequenced from the same sample in a study of OX40 agonist ivuxolimab in advanced cancers. Sequenced by immunoSEQ multiplex PCR; TCRdb stores in-frame clones only, minus some. The data hold more than 45,000 clones, with approximately 71% observed a single time. This material consisted of CD4+ or CD8+ T cells sorted from blood, taken in a trial of the OX40 agonist ivuxolimab. Source of these receptors: an adult with an advanced solid tumor such as melanoma, head and neck, liver or kidney cancer.

The J gene is TRBJ1-3, the V gene TRBV30; D is ambiguous. Germline V gene data show CDR1 as GTSNPN and CDR2 as SVGIG (reference sequence). V shed 0 bases and J shed 0 bases, with 9 bases lying between them. The length of the CDR3 is 15 residues. The CDR3 coding sequence is TGTGCCTGGAGTGTACGATGGGGCTCTGGAAACACCATATATTTT. Its protein product is CAWSVRWGSGNTIYF.

Regarding this clone: One junction end does not reproduce the germline sequence, and a read error may be involved. V is TRBV10-3 and J is TRBJ2-6; no clear D. The CDR3 contains 19 residues. CDR1 and CDR2 from the germline V gene are ENHRY and SYGVKD. DNA of the CDR3: TGTGCCATCAGTGTTCTCCACTGTAGATACAAAGGTCGGGCCAACGTCCTTACTTTC. Its translation is CAISVLHCRYKGRANVLTF.

The chain joins TRBV5-1 to TRBJ2-1, with 10 positions matching TRBD2. Germline lookup yields CDR1 SGHRS and CDR2 YFSETQ. This CDR3 spans 15 amino acids. Trimming took 5 bases from V and 2 from J; bases not matched to a gene: 4. DNA of the CDR3: TGCGCCAGCAGGGTAGCGGGAGGCCCCTACAATGAGCAGTTCTTC. Its protein is CASRVAGGPYNEQFF. Using reference TRBV5-1 and TRBJ2-1 for the parts outside the CDR3, the full variable domain is KAGVTQTPRYLIKTRGQQVTLSCSPISGHRSVSWYQQTPGQGLQFLFEYFSETQRNKGNFPGRFSGRQFSNSRSEMNVSTLELGDSALYLCASRVAGGPYNEQFFGPGTRLTVL.

This clone was seen a few times. The gene calls are TRBV6-5 and TRBJ1-1; possibly TRBD1 for D (5 bases). Deletions cut 6 bases from V and 1 base from J, with 12 bases between. The CDR3 length is 14 residues. The germline V gene encodes CDR1 MNHEY and CDR2 SVGAGI. This chain's CDR3 is CASRDDSANTEAFF. CDR3 in DNA: TGTGCCAGCAGGGACGACAGTGCGAACACTGAAGCTTTCTTT.

The chain uses TRBV28 and TRBJ2-5, with TRBD2 matching 15 bases. V dropped 10 bases and J dropped 5; count of bases not matched to a gene: 14. The CDR3 contains 17 residues. Germline CDR1 MDHEN, CDR2 SYDVKM. Written as DNA, the CDR3 is TGTGCCACCCATCCCCTCGGACTAGCGGGAGGGGGGGAGACCCAGTACTTC. Its translation is CATHPLGLAGGGETQYF.

This rearrangement joins TRBV28 to TRBJ2-2; D might be TRBD1 or TRBD2, each matching 6 bases. CDR3 length: 22 residues. Trimming shortened V by 4 bases and J by 3 bases, and 33 bases separated the two germline ends. The germline CDR1 and CDR2 sequences are MDHEN and SYDVKM. This chain's CDR3 is CASSWISRWIKGAGEDTGELFF. The CDR3 bases are TGTGCCAGCAGTTGGATATCGCGATGGATTAAAGGGGCAGGGGAGGACACCGGGGAGCTGTTTTTT.

The CDR3 spells CASSYQETQYF. CDR3 coding DNA: TGTGCCAGCAGTTACCAAGAGACCCAGTACTTC. The V and J genes are TRBV2 and TRBJ2-5, with unresolved D. The ends were cut back, 5 bases at V and 0 bases at J, with 1 base in the middle. CDR1 and CDR2 (germline): SNHLY, FYNNEI. The CDR3 is made up of 11 amino acids.

The CDR3 loop is CASSMAGARETQYF. In DNA, the CDR3 is TGTGCCAGTAGTATGGCGGGAGCTAGGGAGACCCAGTACTTC. J is TRBJ2-5 and V is TRBV19; 7 bases map to TRBD2. Germline CDR1 reads LNHDA; CDR2 reads SQIVND (reference sequence). V lost 3 bases to trimming and J lost 5 bases; unmatched junction nucleotides: 6. The CDR3 sequence is 14 residues long.

The sample holds one count of this clone. The rearrangement joins TRBV6-1 to TRBJ1-5; D is unresolved. The CDR3 totals 14 residues. Per germline, CDR1 MNHNS and CDR2 SASEGT. Trimming pared 3 bases from V and 0 bases from J, leaving 6 bases between. CDR3 bases: TGTGCCAGCAGTGACAGTAATAGCAATCAGCCCCAGCATTTT. Its translation: CASSDSNSNQPQHF.

The chain couples TRBV29-1 to TRBJ2-1, with D tentatively TRBD2 (5 bases). Germline V gives CDR1 SQVTM, CDR2 ANQGSEA. This CDR3 comprises 15 residues. The V end was cut by 6 bases, the J end by 9 bases, with 24 bases between. The CDR3 region is CSVPPAGTPWGEQFF. The CDR3 DNA follows: TGCAGCGTCCCCCCGGCGGGCACACCCTGGGGTGAGCAGTTCTTC.

The V gene is TRBV5-1, the J gene TRBJ2-1, with TRBD2 matching over 8 bases. The germline CDR1 and CDR2 sequences are SGHRS and YFSETQ. This CDR3 comprises 15 residues. V shed 4 bases, J shed 2 bases, and the junction held 5 bases outside the gene matches. CDR3 region: CASSRELAAYNEQFF. Here the CDR3 DNA reads TGCGCCAGCAGCCGCGAACTAGCGGCCTACAATGAGCAGTTCTTC.

This clone was counted a single time. V gene TRBV6-1 combines with J gene TRBJ2-1; TRBD2 might be the D (7 bases). In germline, CDR1 is MNHNS, CDR2 SASEGT. V gave up 6 bases and J gave up 4 bases, with 16 bases separating them. CDR3 length equals 15 residues. CDR3 nucleotides: TGTGCCAGCAGGTCTGGGGGCGGGGGATACAATGAGCAGTTCTTC. Protein: CASRSGGGGYNEQFF.

Comments on this clone: Without the conserved terminal phenylalanine or tryptophan, this CDR3 likely stems from a read error. The chain couples TRBV10-3 to TRBJ1-2; unclear D gene. This CDR3 region has 10 residues. The ends were cut back, 6 bases at V and 3 bases at J, with 2 bases in the middle. Looked up from germline, CDR1 is ENHRY and CDR2 is SYGVKD. CDR3 coding DNA: TGTGCCATCAGGGACTATGGCTACACCTCC. Protein product: CAIRDYGYTS.

The chain carries TRBV9 and TRBJ2-5, with 9 bases matching TRBD2. This CDR3 is 16 amino acids long. Trimming took 3 bases from V and 6 from J; bases not matched to a gene: 12. Germline CDR1 reads SGDLS; CDR2 reads YYNGEE. The CDR3, as DNA: TGTGCCAGCAGCGCCGGAGGTAGCGGGAGTGGGAAGACCCAGTACTTC. This translates into CASSAGGSGSGKTQYF.

This clone showed up just a few times. This chain joins TRBV30 and TRBJ1-1, with D possibly TRBD1 on 6 matching bases. The length of the CDR3 is 15 residues. CDR1 is GTSNPN and CDR2 is SVGIG in the germline V gene (reference sequence). The ends were cut back, 2 bases at V and 0 bases at J, with 13 bases in the middle. The CDR3 sequence: CAWSSWGGLNTEAFF. CDR3 nucleotides: TGTGCCTGGAGTAGCTGGGGGGGCTTGAACACTGAAGCTTTCTTT.

This chain uses TRBV9 with TRBJ2-1; 12 bases map to TRBD2. The V gene end was trimmed by 5 bases and the J gene end by 0 bases; junction bases not matched to a gene: 21. Germline CDR1 reads SGDLS; CDR2 reads YYNGEE. The CDR3 runs to 22 residues. The CDR3 DNA reads as TGTGCCAGCAGTCGATCTGCTAGGGGGGGACTAGCGGGCCGAAGCTCCTACAATGAGCAGTTCTTC. Protein product: CASSRSARGGLAGRSSYNEQFF.

The CDR3 DNA follows: TGTGCCAGCAGTGCAGGGGGAGGCTATGGCTACACCTTC. It is translated as CASSAGGGYGYTF. This chain joins TRBV2 and TRBJ1-2; TRBD1 agrees at 7 bases. Losses at the gene ends were 4 bases for V and 4 bases for J; bases not matched to a gene: 3. This CDR3 has 13 amino acids. Per germline, CDR1 SNHLY and CDR2 FYNNEI.

V gene TRBV6-5 combines with J gene TRBJ1-4; perhaps TRBD1 as D (6 bases). Germline CDR1 and CDR2: MNHEY and SVGAGI. The CDR3 spans 14 residues. V was pared by 5 bases and J by 4 bases, with 11 bases between. DNA of the CDR3: TGTGCCAGCAGTCGGACAGTTCTTAATGAAAAACTGTTTTTT. Its translation is CASSRTVLNEKLFF.

The CDR3 here is CASSLAGQGISKAFF. CDR3 nucleotide sequence: TGCGCCAGCAGCTTGGCGGGGCAGGGTATCTCAAAAGCTTTCTTT. The chain has TRBV5-1 and TRBJ1-1, with a tentative D call TRBD1 (5 bases). The germline gives CDR1 SGHRS, CDR2 YFSETQ. The CDR3 contains 15 residues. Trimming stripped 0 bases from V and 9 bases from J, with 18 bases between.

This clone was counted a single time. The J gene is TRBJ2-3, the V gene TRBV2; TRBD2 aligns across 9 bases. The CDR3 length is 15 residues. Trimming removed 6 bases from V and 5 bases from J; junction bases left unmatched: 9. Germline V gives CDR1 SNHLY, CDR2 FYNNEI. The CDR3 here is CASSRPAGGIDTQYF. Here the CDR3 DNA reads TGTGCCAGCAGCCGGCCAGCGGGAGGAATAGATACGCAGTATTTT.

The rearrangement joins TRBV18 to TRBJ1-5; TRBD1 matches 7 bases. V lost 8 bases and J lost 0; bases outside the gene matches: 4. The CDR3 contains 14 residues. Looked up from germline, CDR1 is KGHSH and CDR2 is LQKENI. CDR3 region: CASRTGVSNQPQHF. CDR3 coding DNA: TGTGCCAGCCGGACAGGTGTTAGCAATCAGCCCCAGCATTTT.

The chain links TRBV18 to TRBJ2-3; D is ambiguous. The CDR3 runs to 14 residues. Germline values: CDR1 KGHSH, CDR2 LQKENI. V lost 2 bases and J lost 0, with 6 bases in between. The CDR3 DNA sequence: TGTGCCAGCTCACCAACAGCCAGCACAGATACGCAGTATTTT. Protein: CASSPTASTDTQYF.

The gene calls are TRBV28 and TRBJ2-7; D possibly matches TRBD1 or TRBD2 (6 bases each). Germline CDR1 MDHEN, CDR2 SYDVKM. This CDR3 spans 14 amino acids. The V and J ends lost 6 bases and 5 bases respectively, with 17 bases between them. The CDR3 is CASRGGSIGHEQYF. The CDR3 DNA follows: TGTGCCAGCAGGGGGGGCAGTATCGGCCACGAGCAGTACTTC.